What follows are 24 T cell receptor beta chains derived from one specimen sequenced in a study of CD8 T cells in ankylosing spondylitis. TCRdb fed the 5' RACE reads into MiXCR, producing one record per CDR3 protein. This sample has fewer than 250,000 distinct CDR3 sequences, with approximately 24% found just once. Sequenced: blood, either unsorted or a sorted T cell fraction (not recorded which). Every receptor here comes from a male donor with ankylosing spondylitis or in good health (not recorded which).

In this sample, this clonotype is medium-sized. The chain uses TRBV20-1 and TRBJ1-6; TRBD1 matches 8 bases. Germline CDR1 and CDR2: DFQATT and SNEGSKA (reference sequence). V was pared by 0 bases and J by 8 bases, with 3 bases of the junction left unmatched. The CDR3 consists of 14 residues. The CDR3 is CSAREDRGYSPLHF. The CDR3, as DNA: TGCAGTGCTAGAGAAGACAGGGGCTATTCACCCCTCCACTTT.

The J gene is TRBJ1-1, the V gene TRBV20-1, with D possibly TRBD1 on 6 matching bases. Trimming stripped 4 bases from V and 1 base from J, with 10 bases between. CDR1 and CDR2 from the germline V gene are DFQATT and SNEGSKA (reference sequence). This CDR3 comprises 13 residues. CDR3 loop: CSANREKNTEAFF. Here the CDR3 DNA reads TGCAGTGCTAACAGGGAGAAGAACACTGAAGCTTTCTTT.

This clonotype was observed many times. This chain joins TRBV6-1 and TRBJ2-2; the D is unclear. The V gene's germline CDR1 is MNHNS and CDR2 SASEGT. This CDR3 has 16 amino acids. Deletions cut 7 bases from V and 0 bases from J, with 15 bases between. The CDR3 protein is CASTPRIFANTGELFF. In nucleotides, the CDR3 is TGTGCCAGCACCCCCCGGATTTTCGCGAACACCGGGGAGCTGTTTTTT.

At least ten counts were recorded for this clonotype. The V gene is TRBV5-1, the J gene TRBJ2-1, with TRBD2 matching 7 bases. Germline V gene sequence: CDR1 SGHRS, CDR2 YFSETQ. There are 18 residues in the CDR3. J was trimmed by 5 bases and V by 2 bases; bases with no gene match: 16. The DNA for the CDR3 is TGCGCCAGCAGCTTAACCATAGGGTCAGGACGGGGGGACAATGAGCAGTTCTTC. It is translated as CASSLTIGSGRGDNEQFF.

This clonotype was recorded many times. This chain connects TRBV7-9 to TRBJ2-1, with D perhaps TRBD1 (7 bases). The CDR3 length is 16 residues. V dropped 5 bases and J dropped 1 base, with 15 bases sitting between them. Germline V CDR1 and CDR2: SEHNR, FQNEAQ (reference sequence). CDR3 amino acids: CASSPRTGLSYNEQFF. CDR3 coding DNA: TGTGCCAGCAGCCCGAGGACAGGACTATCCTACAATGAGCAGTTCTTC.

In its sample, this clonotype was seen many times. The V and J genes are TRBV12-3 or TRBV12-4 and TRBJ1-5, with D perhaps TRBD1 (6 bases). Trimming pared 3 bases from V and 3 bases from J, leaving 9 bases between. The CDR3 loop spans 14 amino acids. CDR3 region: CASSFSGANQPQHF. The CDR3 bases are TGTGCCAGCAGTTTTTCAGGGGCCAATCAGCCCCAGCATTTT.

This clonotype was counted at least ten times. The chain has TRBV20-1 and TRBJ2-7; TRBD2 might be the D (5 bases). Germline loops: CDR1 DFQATT, CDR2 SNEGSKA (reference sequence). The CDR3 length is 14 residues. V shed 0 bases and J shed 7 bases, with 16 bases lying between them. CDR3 region: CSARDSEDPLEQYF. The CDR3 coding sequence is TGCAGTGCTAGAGATTCGGAGGACCCCCTAGAGCAGTACTTC.

The V gene is TRBV4-1, the J gene TRBJ2-1, with TRBD2 matching over 15 bases. Germline values: CDR1 MGHRA, CDR2 YSYEKL. With V trimmed by 4 bases and J by 4 bases, 8 bases remained unmatched. The CDR3 runs to 18 residues. The DNA of the CDR3 is TGCGCCAGCAGCCCCCTGGGACTAGCGGGAGGAGGGTACAATGAGCAGTTCTTC. This translates into CASSPLGLAGGGYNEQFF.

This clonotype was found a few times. The chain combines TRBV29-1 with TRBJ2-4; D remains unclear. The length of the CDR3 is 15 residues. V was trimmed by 0 bases and J by 0 bases, leaving 9 bases between them. Germline V gives CDR1 SQVTM, CDR2 ANQGSEA. Here the CDR3 DNA reads TGCAGCGTTGAAGACTACAGACTAGCCAAAAACATTCAGTACTTC. This translates into CSVEDYRLAKNIQYF.

The V call is TRBV20-1, the J call TRBJ1-1; D is uncertain. CDR3 size: 13 residues. V was pared by 3 bases and J by 8 bases, with 16 bases between. CDR1 is DFQATT, CDR2 SNEGSKA, per germline (reference sequence). This chain's CDR3 is CSARSGWTQEAFF. DNA for the CDR3: TGCAGTGCTAGGTCCGGGTGGACCCAGGAAGCTTTCTTT.

V gene TRBV5-5 combines with J gene TRBJ2-7, with D tentatively TRBD1 (6 bases). Germline CDR1 is SGHKS and CDR2 is YYEKEE (reference sequence). The V end lost 4 bases, the J end lost 3 bases, and 14 bases lay between the germline ends. The CDR3 spans 14 residues. CDR3 protein: CASSLEGTSYEQYF. CDR3 DNA: TGTGCCAGCAGCCTCGAGGGGACAAGCTACGAGCAGTACTTC. Filled out from reference TRBV5-5 and TRBJ2-7, the complete variable domain reads DAGVTQSPTHLIKTRGQQVTLRCSPISGHKSVSWYQQVLGQGPQFIFQYYEKEERGRGNFPDRFSARQFPNYSSELNVNALLLGDSALYLCASSLEGTSYEQYFGPGTRLTVT.

This clonotype was recorded a few times. CDR3 in DNA: TGCGCCAGCAGCCAATCCGGGGCTCCAACCTACGAGCAGTACTTC. It is translated as CASSQSGAPTYEQYF. The rearrangement uses TRBV4-1 and TRBJ2-7, with D perhaps TRBD1 or TRBD2 (5 bases each). Looked up from germline, CDR1 is MGHRA and CDR2 is YSYEKL. V lost 2 bases to trimming and J lost 2 bases, with 13 bases between them. The CDR3 contains 15 residues.

This clonotype was seen at least ten times. This chain links TRBV7-9 with TRBJ1-4, with TRBD1 matching 9 bases. Trimming at V came to 6 bases and at J to 7 bases, leaving 6 bases not matched to a gene. Germline V lookup: CDR1 SEHNR, CDR2 FQNEAQ (reference sequence). The length of the CDR3 is 14 residues. The CDR3 DNA follows: TGTGCCAGCAGTTCTACAGGGGGCGGTGAAAAACTGTTTTTT. Residues: CASSSTGGGEKLFF.

Comments on this clonotype: A read error may explain this, as a much larger clone is one base away. The rearrangement joins TRBV9 to TRBJ2-3, with D perhaps matching TRBD1 (5 bases). The CDR3 is made up of 11 amino acids. Germline lookup yields CDR1 SGDLS and CDR2 YYNGEE. This chain's CDR3 is CASSHTGTQYF. Here the CDR3 DNA reads TGTGCCAGCAGCCACACAGGTACGCAGTATTTT. Full variable domain (missing parts from reference TRBV9 and TRBJ2-3): DSGVTQTPKHLITATGQRVTLRCSPRSGDLSVYWYQQSLDQGLQFLIQYYNGEERAKGNILERFSAQQFPDLHSELNLSSLELGDSALYFCASSHTGTQYFGPGTRLTVL.

J is TRBJ2-7 and V is TRBV7-9, with a tentative D call TRBD1 (6 bases). The V end lost 0 bases, the J end lost 2 bases, and 17 bases lay between the germline ends. Looked up from germline, CDR1 is SEHNR and CDR2 is FQNEAQ (reference sequence). The CDR3 is 17 amino acids. CDR3 nucleotide sequence: TGTGCCAGCAGCTTAGCGGGACCTCAGGGGTTCGCCTACGAGCAGTACTTC. As protein: CASSLAGPQGFAYEQYF.

Many counts were recorded for this clonotype. J is TRBJ2-3 and V is TRBV5-1; D unclear. V was shortened by 7 bases and J by 6 bases, with 15 bases between the two germline ends. This CDR3 is 13 amino acids long. The germline V gene encodes CDR1 SGHRS and CDR2 YFSETQ. For the CDR3, the DNA is TGCGCCAGCGGCCTGGAAAGTGCTGATACGCAGTATTTT. Protein: CASGLESADTQYF.

In this sample, this clonotype turned up many times. The rearrangement links TRBV21-1 to TRBJ2-6. TRBV21-1 is a known pseudogene. The CDR3 runs to 17 residues. The chain's CDR3 is CASSKEARQGGANVLTF. Written as DNA, the CDR3 is TGTGCCAGCAGCAAAGAGGCCAGGCAAGGAGGGGCCAACGTCCTGACTTTC.

V usage is TRBV12-3 or TRBV12-4 and J usage is TRBJ1-2; 7 nucleotides match TRBD1. Trimming at V came to 6 bases and at J to 2 bases, leaving 9 bases not matched to a gene. This CDR3 has 15 amino acids. CDR3 residues: CASSYIPGQNYGYTF. CDR3 in DNA: TGTGCCAGCAGCTATATACCGGGACAGAACTATGGCTACACCTTC.

With respect to this clonotype: This could be a read error, since a much larger clone is one nucleotide away. This chain uses TRBV5-8 with TRBJ1-1; tentative D call: TRBD1 (5 bases). Germline V gene lookup returns CDR1 SGHTS and CDR2 YDEGEE. The CDR3 is made up of 15 amino acids. CDR3 DNA: TGTGCCAGCAGCCATTTAGTTAAGGGGAACTCTGAAGCTTTCTTT. Protein product: CASSHLVKGNSEAFF.

The genes are TRBV20-1 and TRBJ2-7; D is possibly TRBD1 (6 bases). Looked up from germline, CDR1 is DFQATT and CDR2 is SNEGSKA (reference sequence). The length of the CDR3 is 17 residues. The V and J ends lost 2 bases and 2 bases respectively, with 22 bases between them. The DNA for the CDR3 is TGCAGTGCTAGACTAAAAGGGCGGTCAGGGGCGACCTACGAGCAGTACTTC. This codes for CSARLKGRSGATYEQYF.

The chain joins TRBV12-3 or TRBV12-4 to TRBJ1-1; possibly TRBD1 for D (5 bases). V lost 6 bases and J lost 11, with 13 bases in between. The CDR3 is 11 residues long. The CDR3 nucleotides are TGTGCCAGCAGATCCGGGACCGCTGCTTTCTTT. Amino acids: CASRSGTAAFF.

This clonotype was counted a few times. V and J are TRBV6-6 and TRBJ2-7, with unresolved D. The CDR3 extends over 13 amino acids. The germline V and J ends were trimmed by 0 bases and 10 bases, with 13 bases remaining between them. In germline, CDR1 is MNHNY, CDR2 SVGAGI (reference sequence). The CDR3 reads CASSYSPTPAQYF. The CDR3 coding sequence is TGTGCCAGCAGTTACTCCCCGACCCCGGCCCAGTACTTC.

The rearrangement uses TRBV20-1 and TRBJ2-7; TRBD2 matches at 15 bases. J lost 6 bases, V lost 6 bases, and 6 bases had no gene match. CDR3 length equals 14 residues. CDR1 DFQATT and CDR2 SNEGSKA come from the germline V gene (reference sequence). The CDR3 is CSAVRTSGRVEQYF. The CDR3 DNA sequence: TGCAGTGCCGTTCGGACTAGCGGGAGGGTCGAGCAGTACTTC.

There are a few counts of this clonotype. This sequence joins TRBV29-1 and TRBJ2-1; D may be TRBD2 (5 bases). The CDR3 loop spans 14 amino acids. CDR1 and CDR2 (germline): SQVTM, ANQGSEA. V gave up 1 base and J gave up 7 bases, with 14 bases separating them. The CDR3 spells CSVEVGGRRNEQFF. The CDR3 DNA follows: TGCAGCGTTGAAGTTGGTGGCAGGAGGAATGAGCAGTTCTTC.